Below are 16 T cell receptor beta chains sequenced from a single sample in a study of graft-versus-host responses after intestinal transplantation. Sequenced by immunoSEQ multiplex PCR; TCRdb stores in-frame clones only, minus some. This sample has about 36,000 clones, with roughly 95% found just once. The antigens of these receptors remain unknown. The sample here was unstimulated CD4+ T cells sorted from spleen or lymph node cells, taken before transplant. The receptors shown here come from a human donor who was the organ donor for an intestinal transplant.

The gene calls are TRBV5-4 and TRBJ2-3, with D possibly matching TRBD2 (6 bases). V was pared by 1 base and J by 0 bases, with 9 bases between. The germline V gene encodes CDR1 SGHNT and CDR2 YYREEE (reference sequence). This CDR3 comprises 15 residues. CDR3 in DNA: TGTGCCAGCAGCTTGACCGGGGGTAGCACAGATACGCAGTATTTT. This codes for CASSLTGGSTDTQYF.

V and J are TRBV9 and TRBJ2-7; TRBD2 is a possible D gene (6 bases). The V end was cut by 4 bases, the J end by 1 base, with 15 bases between. CDR1 and CDR2 (germline): SGDLS, YYNGEE. CDR3 length: 15 residues. The DNA of the CDR3 is TGTGCCAGCAGCCCCCTCGAGGGGAGGTCCTACGAGCAGTACTTC. It yields the protein CASSPLEGRSYEQYF. The whole variable domain, filled in from reference TRBV9 and TRBJ2-7, reads DSGVTQTPKHLITATGQRVTLRCSPRSGDLSVYWYQQSLDQGLQFLIQYYNGEERAKGNILERFSAQQFPDLHSELNLSSLELGDSALYFCASSPLEGRSYEQYFGPGTRLTVT.

The rearrangement links TRBV29-1 to TRBJ1-4; D possibly corresponds to TRBD1 (6 bases). Per germline, CDR1 SQVTM and CDR2 ANQGSEA. Trimming took off 5 bases at V and 4 bases at J, with 11 bases between the two ends. The CDR3 contains 13 residues. CDR3 sequence reads: CSVRQGRNEKLFF. The DNA for the CDR3 is TGCAGCGTTCGGCAGGGGCGTAATGAAAAACTGTTTTTT.

The CDR3 region has the DNA TGCAGTGCCCGGGGGCCTGAGCAGTTCTTC. This translates into CSARGPEQFF. The V and J genes are TRBV20-1 and TRBJ2-1; perhaps D is TRBD1 or TRBD2 (6 bases each). This CDR3 contains 10 residues. Germline V CDR1 and CDR2: DFQATT, SNEGSKA (reference sequence). Deletions cut 6 bases from V and 9 bases from J, with 9 bases between.

As DNA, the CDR3 is TGTGCCAGTAGCACATTACAGGGAACTAATGAAAAACTGTTTTTT. This codes for CASSTLQGTNEKLFF. The chain recombines TRBV19 with TRBJ1-4; D is perhaps TRBD1 (6 bases). CDR1 LNHDA and CDR2 SQIVND come from the germline V gene (reference sequence). The CDR3 runs 15 residues. V was clipped by 6 bases and J by 1 base, with 12 bases between them.

The chain uses TRBV5-1 and TRBJ2-3, with 8 bases aligning to TRBD2. The CDR3 loop spans 14 amino acids. With 2 bases clipped from V and 3 bases from J, the junction kept 2 bases outside the gene matches. The germline V gene has CDR1 SGHRS and CDR2 YFSETQ. The CDR3 loop is CASSFGGGTDTQYF. The CDR3 nucleotides read TGCGCCAGCAGCTTCGGGGGGGGGACAGATACGCAGTATTTT.

J is TRBJ2-5 and V is TRBV6-1, with D tentatively TRBD2 (6 bases). The germline gives CDR1 MNHNS, CDR2 SASEGT. The CDR3 extends over 14 amino acids. The V and J ends lost 5 bases and 1 base respectively, with 11 bases between them. CDR3 residues: CASSPGTLQETQYF. CDR3 coding DNA: TGTGCCAGCAGTCCCGGGACTCTCCAAGAGACCCAGTACTTC.

The chain carries TRBV5-1 and TRBJ2-5, with D unclear. V gave up 2 bases and J gave up 2 bases, with 13 bases separating them. Germline CDR1 and CDR2: SGHRS and YFSETQ. This CDR3 has 15 residues. DNA of the CDR3: TGCGCCAGCAGCTTCCGATTCGCATCTCAAGAGACCCAGTACTTC. Translating it yields CASSFRFASQETQYF.

The chain links TRBV10-2 to TRBJ1-5, with a possible D match to TRBD1 (6 bases). CDR3 length: 15 residues. Trimming left V 6 bases short and J 1 base short, with 13 bases between. CDR1 and CDR2 from the germline V gene are WSHSY and SAAADI. CDR3 sequence (DNA): TGCGCCAGCAGCGTGGGGGGGGCGAGCAATCAGCCCCAGCATTTT. It encodes CASSVGGASNQPQHF.

The chain joins TRBV4-2 to TRBJ1-6; D is uncertain. The CDR3 has 14 amino acids. The V gene lost 1 base and the J gene lost 5 bases, with 6 bases spanning the gap. From germline, CDR1 is LGHNA and CDR2 YNFKEQ. CDR3 coding DNA: TGTGCCAGCAGCCAAGGTAGGAATAATTCACCCCTCCACTTT. It codes for CASSQGRNNSPLHF.

The chain links TRBV27 to TRBJ1-2, with 9 bases identical to TRBD1. Looked up from germline, CDR1 is MNHEY and CDR2 is SMNVEV (reference sequence). The trim removed 6 bases at V and 5 bases at J, leaving 4 bases unmatched. The length of the CDR3 is 13 residues. The CDR3 spells CASSRDRVYGYTF. The CDR3 DNA reads as TGTGCCAGCAGCCGGGACAGGGTATATGGCTACACCTTC.

The chain links TRBV7-3 to TRBJ1-1, with TRBD1 identical over 8 bases. The CDR3 contains 13 residues. Trimming at V came to 5 bases and at J to 3 bases, leaving 2 bases not matched to a gene. Germline assignment: CDR1 SGHTA and CDR2 FQGTGA. The CDR3 DNA sequence: TGTGCCAGCAGCAAGGACAGGGACACTGAAGCTTTCTTT. Amino acid sequence: CASSKDRDTEAFF.

The V and J genes are TRBV5-4 and TRBJ1-2; D gene uncertain. Trimming cost V 4 bases and J 5 bases, with 18 bases left between them. The CDR3 contains 15 residues. CDR1 is SGHNT and CDR2 is YYREEE in the germline V gene (reference sequence). The CDR3 DNA is TGTGCCAGCAGCCGCACAGAGGTAGGACTGTATGGCTACACCTTC. Protein product: CASSRTEVGLYGYTF.

The J gene is TRBJ2-5, the V gene TRBV2; D remains unclear. The CDR3 runs to 12 residues. CDR1 SNHLY and CDR2 FYNNEI come from the germline V gene. Trimming took 3 bases from V and 4 from J, leaving 6 bases between them. CDR3 amino acids: CASSEASETQYF. CDR3 coding DNA: TGTGCCAGCAGTGAGGCGTCAGAGACCCAGTACTTC.

This chain connects TRBV30 to TRBJ1-1; tentatively, D is TRBD1 (5 bases). V lost 3 bases and J 0 bases, leaving 8 bases between the germline ends. The CDR3 is 13 residues long. Germline CDR1 is GTSNPN and CDR2 is SVGIG (reference sequence). As DNA, the CDR3 is TGTGCCTGGAGAAACAGGATGAACACTGAAGCTTTCTTT. Amino acid sequence: CAWRNRMNTEAFF.

The rearrangement uses TRBV30 and TRBJ2-6, with D possibly being TRBD1 (6 bases). Deletions cut 8 bases from V and 0 bases from J, with 11 bases between. The length of the CDR3 is 14 residues. Germline V gene sequence: CDR1 GTSNPN, CDR2 SVGIG (reference sequence). CDR3 DNA sequence: TGTGCCCACCCACAGGGCTCTGGGGCCAACGTCCTGACTTTC. This encodes CAHPQGSGANVLTF.